This T cell receptor beta chain came from a study of blood T cell repertoires in COVID-19. About the research overall: Specimens from acute and convalescent COVID-19 originated in the United States, Italy and Spain. The analysed material was cDNA or gDNA that came from T cells, B-cell-depleted T cells, or PBMCs.

Assay: immunoSEQ multiplex PCR; the TCRdb copy retains only in-frame clones and omits some. The repertoire has 90,000 or so clones, 70% to 85% of them found once; the top ten carry approximately 25%. The germline gives CDR1 DFQATT, CDR2 SNEGSKA (reference sequence). The CDR3 loop spans 13 amino acids. V was clipped by 3 bases and J by 1 base, with 9 bases between them. This sequence joins TRBV20-1 and TRBJ1-1, with D maybe TRBD1 (6 bases). The sequence was obtained from a man aged 55 to 70 with acute or convalescent COVID-19. Sequencing was performed on peripheral blood. The CDR3 nucleotides read TGCAGTGCTAGTGCGACAGGGAACACTGAAGCTTTCTTT. It is translated as CSASATGNTEAFF.